The T cell receptor beta chain described here comes from a study of OX40 agonist ivuxolimab in advanced cancers. Findings and limits, study-wide: Dosing at 0.1 to 3.0 mg/kg was accompanied by clonal expansion of CD4+ and CD8+ blood T cells by week 6. Among the lowest peripheral clonal expansion occurred in 0.1-3.0 mg/kg partial responders.

V gave up 6 bases and J gave up 12 bases; unmatched junction bases: 14. Germline V gene lookup returns CDR1 MDHEN and CDR2 SYDVKM. This CDR3 contains 14 residues. A word on this clone: Its specificity is unknown.

Sequencing was performed with immunoSEQ multiplex PCR; in TCRdb, only in-frame clones are kept and a portion is missing. The sample carries roughly 70,000 clones, about 85% recorded once. The sequence came from an adult with an advanced solid tumor such as melanoma, head and neck, liver or kidney cancer. The source material was CD4+ or CD8+ T cells sorted from blood, sampled in a trial of the OX40 agonist ivuxolimab. The chain combines TRBV28 with TRBJ1-5, with 7 bases fitting TRBD1. Here the CDR3 DNA reads TGTGCCAGCAGCAGACAGGGTGGGGCTAAAATCCAGCATTTT. It codes for CASSRQGGAKIQHF. Full variable domain (missing parts from reference TRBV28 and TRBJ1-5): DVKVTQSSRYLVKRTGEKVFLECVQDMDHENMFWYRQDPGLGLRLIYFSYDVKMKEKGDIPEGYSVSREKKERFSLILESASTNQTSMYLCASSRQGGAKIQHFGDGTRLSIL.